This TCR beta chain derives from a study of blood T cell repertoires in COVID-19. This clone was picked up many times. Assay used: immunoSEQ multiplex PCR; TCRdb lists only in-frame clones, some missing. The sample includes a few hundred thousand clones, 70% to 85% of them seen just once. Germline V gene data show CDR1 as MGHRA and CDR2 as YSYEKL. V dropped 1 base and J dropped 4 bases, with 7 bases sitting between them. The CDR3 is 13 amino acids. The material sequenced was peripheral blood. This receptor was taken from a woman older than 75 with acute or convalescent COVID-19. The rearrangement joins TRBV4-1 to TRBJ1-2, with a possible D match to TRBD1 (5 bases). This CDR3 is CASSQVDSYGYTF. The CDR3 DNA reads TGCGCCAGCAGCCAAGTCGACAGCTATGGCTACACCTTC.